Shown below are 15 T cell receptor beta chains from a single sample sequenced in a study of blood T cell repertoires in COVID-19. The table came from immunoSEQ multiplex PCR; TCRdb's copy has only in-frame clones and leaves some out. The data contain 150,000 to 200,000 clones, around 91% of them singletons. The sequenced sample consisted of PBMCs or T cells enriched from blood (not recorded which). These receptors all stem from a woman in her late teens or twenties who had recovered from COVID-19.

The rearrangement links TRBV29-1 to TRBJ1-6; tentatively, D is TRBD1 (6 bases). Germline lookup yields CDR1 SQVTM and CDR2 ANQGSEA. The CDR3 runs to 13 residues. Trimming removed 4 bases at V and 7 bases at J, with 11 bases between. In DNA form, the CDR3 reads TGCAGCGTTGGGACAGAGGAGAATTCACCCCTCCACTTT. Translated, it gives CSVGTEENSPLHF.

The chain recombines TRBV27 with TRBJ2-5; 7 positions agree with TRBD1. The length of the CDR3 is 15 residues. The V and J ends lost 6 bases and 3 bases, in that order; junction bases with no gene match: 10. The germline V gene has CDR1 MNHEY and CDR2 SMNVEV (reference sequence). CDR3 nucleotides: TGTGCCAGCAGGACCTACCGGGACAGAGAAGAGACCCAGTACTTC. Residues: CASRTYRDREETQYF.

Notes on this clone: A read error may account for a junction end that differs from germline. The sample has other DNA sequences that encode this CDR3 too. This chain uses TRBV7-9 with TRBJ2-7; 11 bases match TRBD2. Germline loops: CDR1 SEHNR, CDR2 FQNEAQ (reference sequence). The CDR3 consists of 13 residues. The CDR3 here is CASSLAGGYEQYF. CDR3 DNA sequence: TGTGCCAGCAGTTTAGCGGGGGGGTACGAGCAGTACTTC.

This clone was recorded once. The rearrangement joins TRBV2 to TRBJ1-6; D not resolved. The CDR3 length is 15 residues. Germline V gene sequence: CDR1 SNHLY, CDR2 FYNNEI. Trimming took 3 bases from V and 4 from J, leaving 10 bases between them. The CDR3 region is CASSDRGRYNSPLHF. In DNA form, the CDR3 reads TGTGCCAGCAGTGACCGTGGCAGATATAATTCACCCCTCCACTTT.

This clone has only a few counts. The chain links TRBV28 to TRBJ2-7; D unclear. CDR1 and CDR2 from the germline V gene are MDHEN and SYDVKM. V gave up 8 bases and J gave up 8 bases, with 10 bases separating them. This CDR3 region has 10 residues. As DNA, the CDR3 is TGTGCCAGCTATCGAGTAAAGCAGTACTTC. Translation: CASYRVKQYF.

This clone was seen once. The chain is built from TRBV28 and TRBJ1-6; no firm D call. Trimming pared 5 bases from V and 7 bases from J, leaving 9 bases between. Looked up from germline, CDR1 is MDHEN and CDR2 is SYDVKM. The CDR3 spans 13 residues. In nucleotides, the CDR3 is TGTGCCAGCAGTCCCCGGGGAAATTCACCCCTCCACTTT. This codes for CASSPRGNSPLHF.

This chain uses TRBV18 with TRBJ2-1; 9 nucleotides match TRBD1. Trimming took 6 bases from V and 7 from J; bases not matched to a gene: 7. Germline assignment: CDR1 KGHSH and CDR2 LQKENI. This CDR3 region has 14 residues. DNA of the CDR3: TGTGCCAGCTCGTCCGGGACAGGGATAAATGAGCAGTTCTTC. This sequence encodes CASSSGTGINEQFF.

V is TRBV11-2 and J is TRBJ1-2; 9 bases fit TRBD1. The CDR3 has 16 residues. The junction had 7 bases not matched to a gene; V was cut back by 1 base and J by 4 bases. In germline, CDR1 is SGHAT, CDR2 FQNNGV. CDR3 coding DNA: TGTGCCAGCAGCTTAGGGGGGGACAGGGAGTTCTATGGCTACACCTTC. Translated: CASSLGGDREFYGYTF.

The rearrangement links TRBV5-1 to TRBJ2-7; 13 bases agree with TRBD2. CDR1 is SGHRS and CDR2 is YFSETQ in the germline V gene. V gave up 0 bases and J gave up 3 bases; unmatched junction bases: 3. The CDR3 totals 16 residues. CDR3 sequence: CASSLGRTSGSYEQYF. The CDR3 nucleotides are TGCGCCAGCAGCTTGGGACGGACTAGCGGGAGCTACGAGCAGTACTTC.

V gene TRBV28 combines with J gene TRBJ2-1; TRBD1 is a possible D gene (6 bases). The CDR3 extends over 12 amino acids. Germline assignment: CDR1 MDHEN and CDR2 SYDVKM. V was clipped by 5 bases and J by 15 bases, with 17 bases between them. The CDR3 DNA follows: TGTGCCAGCAGTAACAACAGGGTTGAAATGTTCTTC. Translation: CASSNNRVEMFF.

This chain uses TRBV5-8 with TRBJ2-7; D might be TRBD2 (5 bases). V lost 4 bases and J lost 2, with 10 bases in between. The CDR3 extends over 13 amino acids. Per germline, CDR1 SGHTS and CDR2 YDEGEE. CDR3 protein: CASSRPGTYEQYF. The CDR3 bases are TGTGCCAGCAGCCGGCCGGGGACCTACGAGCAGTACTTC. Full variable domain (missing parts from reference TRBV5-8 and TRBJ2-7): EAGVTQSPTHLIKTRGQQATLRCSPISGHTSVYWYQQALGLGLQFLLWYDEGEERNRGNFPPRFSGRQFPNYSSELNVNALELEDSALYLCASSRPGTYEQYFGPGTRLTVT.

CDR3 bases: TGTGCCAGCAGCGTAGCCCCTACTCCCTACAATGAGCAGTTCTTC. The encoded protein is CASSVAPTPYNEQFF. The rearrangement joins TRBV9 to TRBJ2-1; the D is unclear. This CDR3 is built from 15 residues. Germline V gives CDR1 SGDLS, CDR2 YYNGEE. Trimming pared 0 bases from V and 2 bases from J, leaving 9 bases between.

The chain is built from TRBV28 and TRBJ2-2, with D hard to call. Germline CDR1 reads MDHEN; CDR2 reads SYDVKM. V was shortened by 3 bases and J by 6 bases, with 14 bases between the two germline ends. There are 15 residues in the CDR3. The CDR3 sequence is CASSLQSKPPGELFF. In nucleotides, the CDR3 is TGTGCCAGCAGTTTGCAATCTAAACCACCCGGGGAGCTGTTTTTT.

The chain is built from TRBV2 and TRBJ1-1; D is unresolved. Germline lookup yields CDR1 SNHLY and CDR2 FYNNEI. The CDR3 consists of 11 residues. V was shortened by 8 bases and J by 1 base, with 5 bases between the two germline ends. The CDR3 spells CASLRNTEAFF. Written as DNA, the CDR3 is TGTGCCAGCCTAAGGAACACTGAAGCTTTCTTT.

The genes are TRBV27 and TRBJ1-1; perhaps TRBD1 as D (6 bases). The CDR3 runs 16 residues. Germline V gene sequence: CDR1 MNHEY, CDR2 SMNVEV (reference sequence). Between the trimmed V and J ends, which lost 3 bases and 3 bases, there was a span of 17 bases. CDR3: CASSLGGAGKYTEAFF. The CDR3 DNA is TGTGCCAGCAGTTTGGGGGGGGCAGGGAAATACACTGAAGCTTTCTTT.